This TCR beta chain was identified during a study of blood T cell repertoires in COVID-19. As for the study in general: The United States, Italy and Spain were the sources of the acute and convalescent COVID-19 samples. The cDNA or gDNA used as material had been derived from T cells, B-cell-depleted T cells, or PBMCs.

A single count supports this clone. Other DNA sequences in the same sample also yield this CDR3. As processed by the authors: Amplification from reference gene primers served as the basis for estimated nucleated cell counts. Only in-frame clones appear in the TCRdb table, and some are missing; sequencing was by immunoSEQ multiplex PCR. V and J calls and clone size come straight from that table; D and trimming were deduced from the DNA. The table shows hundreds of thousands of clones, with approximately 81% occurring only once. This clonotype was sampled from a man aged 30 to 39 with active or convalescent COVID-19. The sequenced sample was peripheral blood.

CDR3 sequence (DNA): TGCGCCAGCAGCTCCCAAGGGACTAGCGGGGCCGAGCAGTACTTC. Translated: CASSSQGTSGAEQYF. The rearrangement uses TRBV5-1 and TRBJ2-7; 13 nucleotides agree with TRBD2. J was trimmed by 6 bases and V by 3 bases; bases with no gene match: 6. The germline gives CDR1 SGHRS, CDR2 YFSETQ. This CDR3 comprises 15 residues.